One sample yielded the 13 T cell receptor beta chains listed below, sequenced in a study of blood T cell repertoires in COVID-19. The table came from immunoSEQ multiplex PCR; TCRdb's copy has only in-frame clones and leaves some out. In the table there are 150,000 to 200,000 clones, around four fifths of which are singletons. The sample comprised peripheral blood. The source of these receptors is a woman between 65 and 79 years old with COVID-19, enrolled during active disease.

The chain employs TRBV15 and TRBJ1-1; D is uncertain. Between the trimmed V and J ends, which lost 0 bases and 3 bases, there was a span of 5 bases. The CDR3 extends over 13 amino acids. Germline V lookup: CDR1 LNHNV, CDR2 YYDKDF (reference sequence). The CDR3 loop reads CATSRDMYTEAFF. The CDR3 region has the DNA TGTGCCACCAGCAGAGATATGTACACTGAAGCTTTCTTT. The complete variable domain, with remaining parts taken from reference TRBV15 and TRBJ1-1, reads DAMVIQNPRYQVTQFGKPVTLSCSQTLNHNVMYWYQQKSSQAPKLLFHYYDKDFNNEADTPDNFQSRRPNTSFCFLDIRSPGLGDTAMYLCATSRDMYTEAFFGQGTRLTVV.

This clone came up a few times. V usage is TRBV18 and J usage is TRBJ1-5, with 7 bases that match TRBD1. The germline CDR1 and CDR2 sequences are KGHSH and LQKENI. The V gene end was trimmed by 5 bases and the J gene end by 4 bases; junction bases not matched to a gene: 5. There are 14 residues in the CDR3. Here the CDR3 reads CASSSRDRNQPQHF. The CDR3 DNA reads TGTGCCAGCTCATCCCGGGACAGAAATCAGCCCCAGCATTTT.

The CDR3 region is CASRRADLGGNTIYF. The CDR3 region has the DNA TGTGCCAGCAGGAGGGCAGATTTAGGTGGAAACACCATATATTTT. The chain recombines TRBV6-5 with TRBJ1-3, with D hard to call. Germline CDR1 reads MNHEY; CDR2 reads SVGAGI. The CDR3 extends over 15 amino acids. Trimming cost V 6 bases and J 3 bases, with 15 bases left between them.

The gene calls are TRBV7-2 and TRBJ2-2, with TRBD2 identical over 7 bases. The CDR3 runs to 14 residues. The V gene end was trimmed by 3 bases and the J gene end by 6 bases; junction bases not matched to a gene: 4. Germline V gene lookup returns CDR1 SGHTA and CDR2 FQGNSA. CDR3 region: CASSFIGRAGELFF. The DNA of the CDR3 is TGTGCCAGCAGCTTTATAGGGAGGGCCGGGGAGCTGTTTTTT.

The gene calls are TRBV5-1 and TRBJ2-5; 8 nucleotides line up with TRBD2. Germline V gives CDR1 SGHRS, CDR2 YFSETQ. The length of the CDR3 is 15 residues. V shed 0 bases and J 2 bases; nucleotides not matched to a gene: 3. The CDR3 here is CASSLEAGVQETQYF. CDR3 bases: TGCGCCAGCAGCTTGGAAGCGGGAGTTCAAGAGACCCAGTACTTC. The full variable domain, with the rest looked up from reference TRBV5-1 and TRBJ2-5, is KAGVTQTPRYLIKTRGQQVTLSCSPISGHRSVSWYQQTPGQGLQFLFEYFSETQRNKGNFPGRFSGRQFSNSRSEMNVSTLELGDSALYLCASSLEAGVQETQYFGPGTRLLVL.

The chain carries TRBV28 and TRBJ2-7; possible D gene TRBD1, 5 bases. The V gene's germline CDR1 is MDHEN and CDR2 SYDVKM. Trimming stripped 8 bases from V and 6 bases from J, with 17 bases between. This CDR3 contains 13 residues. CDR3 sequence: CASQQEPLGEQYF. DNA of the CDR3: TGTGCCAGCCAACAGGAGCCCCTAGGCGAGCAGTACTTC. The whole variable domain, remainder taken from reference TRBV28 and TRBJ2-7, is DVKVTQSSRYLVKRTGEKVFLECVQDMDHENMFWYRQDPGLGLRLIYFSYDVKMKEKGDIPEGYSVSREKKERFSLILESASTNQTSMYLCASQQEPLGEQYFGPGTRLTVT.

This chain links TRBV19 with TRBJ2-5; tentative D call: TRBD1 (5 bases). CDR1 is LNHDA and CDR2 is SQIVND in the germline V gene (reference sequence). The CDR3 runs 17 residues. The V gene lost 8 bases and the J gene lost 5 bases, with 27 bases spanning the gap. This CDR3 reads CASLKRKWVLSGETQYF. For the CDR3, the DNA is TGTGCCAGTTTGAAACGTAAATGGGTTCTATCAGGGGAGACCCAGTACTTC.

The chain has TRBV4-3 and TRBJ2-1; TRBD2 agrees at 12 bases. Trimming removed 1 base from V and 0 bases from J; junction bases left unmatched: 10. CDR1 LGHNA and CDR2 YSLEER come from the germline V gene. CDR3 length: 20 amino acids. The CDR3 region has the DNA TGCGCCAGCAGCCAAGGTCTAGCGGGAGGGGTCCTCAGCTCCTACAATGAGCAGTTCTTC. It yields the protein CASSQGLAGGVLSSYNEQFF.

Only one count was recorded for this clone. V gene TRBV21-1 combines with J gene TRBJ2-4; the table calls TRBD1, which could not be checked here. TRBV21-1 is given as a pseudogene. The CDR3 is 17 amino acids. In DNA, the CDR3 is TGTGCCAGCAGCAAAGCGCCGGCAGGTGTAGCCAAAAACATTCAGTACTTC. Protein sequence: CASSKAPAGVAKNIQYF.

The chain recombines TRBV19 with TRBJ2-1; D is unclear. This CDR3 comprises 14 residues. V was pared by 3 bases and J by 2 bases, with 8 bases between. Germline CDR1 reads LNHDA; CDR2 reads SQIVND (reference sequence). The CDR3 DNA reads TGTGCCAGTAGTATCGTCGCTACCTACAATGAGCAGTTCTTC. Encoded protein: CASSIVATYNEQFF. Drawing the rest from reference TRBV19 and TRBJ2-1, the complete variable domain is DGGITQSPKYLFRKEGQNVTLSCEQNLNHDAMYWYRQDPGQGLRLIYYSQIVNDFQKGDIAEGYSVSREKKESFPLTVTSAQKNPTAFYLCASSIVATYNEQFFGPGTRLTVL.

CDR3 in DNA: TGTGCCAGCAGTCGGGACACTTTGCCCTACAATGAGCAGTTCTTC. This encodes CASSRDTLPYNEQFF. The chain carries TRBV27 and TRBJ2-1; D perhaps matches TRBD1 (6 bases). Germline assignment: CDR1 MNHEY and CDR2 SMNVEV (reference sequence). There are 15 residues in the CDR3. V was trimmed by 5 bases and J by 2 bases, leaving 13 bases between them.

The genes are TRBV11-3 and TRBJ2-3, with 11 bases fitting TRBD2. V lost 1 base to trimming and J lost 10 bases; unmatched junction nucleotides: 7. The CDR3 totals 15 residues. Germline CDR1 and CDR2: SGHNT and YENEEA. The CDR3 protein is CASSLGLAGKGAQYF. The DNA of the CDR3 is TGTGCCAGCAGCTTAGGACTAGCGGGAAAGGGAGCGCAGTATTTT.

V is TRBV29-1 and J is TRBJ2-1, with 11 bases matching TRBD1. V was clipped by 6 bases and J by 6 bases; unmatched bases: 7. The CDR3 covers 14 residues. Germline values: CDR1 SQVTM, CDR2 ANQGSEA. The CDR3 sequence is CSVLGQGAGNEQFF. Here the CDR3 DNA reads TGCAGCGTCCTTGGACAGGGGGCCGGCAATGAGCAGTTCTTC.